The 7 T cell receptor beta chains reported below all come from one sample, sequenced in a study of early T cells in non-severe SARS-CoV-2 infection. TCRdb passed the 5' RACE reads through MiXCR, listing each CDR3 protein once. The table records more than 95,000 distinct CDR3 sequences, approximately 10% of them present only once. The sample here was whole blood, taken at baseline. The receptors shown here come from an adult who was a healthcare worker with PCR-confirmed SARS-CoV-2 infection or an uninfected control (not recorded which).

The chain uses TRBV24-1 and TRBJ2-1; 16 nucleotides match TRBD2. The CDR3 consists of 16 residues. J gave up 7 bases and V 4 bases, and 3 bases lay outside the gene matches. Germline V gene sequence: CDR1 KGHDR, CDR2 SFDVKD. This chain's CDR3 is CATSDPGLAGGNEQFF. In nucleotides, the CDR3 is TGTGCCACCAGTGACCCGGGACTAGCGGGGGGGAATGAGCAGTTCTTC.

The chain uses TRBV6-1 and TRBJ2-1, with 11 bases identical to TRBD2. V trimming: 6 bases; J trimming: 0 bases; junction bases outside the gene matches: 1. The CDR3 covers 15 residues. Germline V gene sequence: CDR1 MNHNS, CDR2 SASEGT. The CDR3 sequence is CASRGLAASYNEQFF. The CDR3, as DNA: TGTGCCAGCAGGGGACTAGCGGCCTCCTACAATGAGCAGTTCTTC.

This clonotype was seen ten or more times. The V call is TRBV12-3 or TRBV12-4, the J call TRBJ2-5; maybe TRBD1 (7 bases). Trimming took 6 bases from V and 2 from J, leaving 25 bases between them. There are 18 residues in the CDR3. Written as DNA, the CDR3 is TGTGCCAGCAGAAGGACAGGTTTAGCGGTAGAGCAACAAGAGACCCAGTACTTC. Its protein product is CASRRTGLAVEQQETQYF.

The chain is built from TRBV19 and TRBJ2-5; D gene ambiguous. Trimming shortened V by 3 bases and J by 3 bases, and 8 bases separated the two germline ends. CDR1 and CDR2 (germline): LNHDA, SQIVND (reference sequence). The CDR3 extends over 13 amino acids. CDR3 residues: CASSIRAEETQYF. In DNA, the CDR3 is TGTGCCAGTAGTATTCGGGCAGAAGAGACCCAGTACTTC.

The chain combines TRBV2 with TRBJ2-7, with D perhaps matching TRBD1 or TRBD2 (5 bases each). The V end lost 6 bases, the J end lost 1 base, and 13 bases lay between the germline ends. Germline loops: CDR1 SNHLY, CDR2 FYNNEI. The CDR3 is made up of 14 amino acids. CDR3 coding DNA: TGTGCCAGCAGGGGGGACGTGGGATCCTACGAGCAGTACTTC. Translating gives CASRGDVGSYEQYF. The full variable domain, completed using reference TRBV2 and TRBJ2-7, is EPEVTQTPSHQVTQMGQEVILRCVPISNHLYFYWYRQILGQKVEFLVSFYNNEISEKSEIFDDQFSVERPDGSNFTLKIRSTKLEDSAMYFCASRGDVGSYEQYFGPGTRLTVT.

The table lists this clonotype with a few counts. This sequence joins TRBV27 and TRBJ1-1; D is ambiguous. V was cut by 2 bases and J by 2 bases, with 18 bases left in between. The germline V gene has CDR1 MNHEY and CDR2 SMNVEV (reference sequence). The CDR3 sequence is 17 residues long. CDR3 sequence (DNA): TGTGCCAGCAGTTTAAGTCTATTGCGGCACCCTAACACTGAAGCTTTCTTT. Translation gives CASSLSLLRHPNTEAFF.

This clonotype was found many times. J is TRBJ1-3 and V is TRBV5-1; D might be TRBD1 (6 bases). This CDR3 region has 15 residues. Trimming shortened V by 2 bases and J by 2 bases, and 11 bases separated the two germline ends. CDR1 and CDR2 from the germline V gene are SGHRS and YFSETQ. This chain's CDR3 is CASSFAGAAGNTIYF. In nucleotides, the CDR3 is TGCGCCAGCAGCTTCGCAGGGGCGGCTGGAAACACCATATATTTT.